This is a list of T cell receptor beta chains from one sample in a study of a mutant IDH1 vaccine in newly diagnosed glioma. Repertoires were generated with immunoSEQ multiplex PCR, while TCRdb's copy carries only in-frame clones and drops some. The table lists fewer than 40,000 clones, approximately 83% of them singletons, with about 30% in the top ten. These receptors are not linked to any known antigen. The starting material was PBMCs, obtained from a glioma patient whose treatment included an IDH1 peptide vaccine. The receptor set was obtained from a man aged 30 to 39 with glioma. Both conserved end residues are part of each CDR3. The order of the fields is J gene, D gene, clone size, V gene, CDR3 DNA, CDR3 protein. D genes are given only for firm matches. The size entry is marked missing in some rows and otherwise reads once, few, many or a size class.

TRBJ1-2 | TRBD1 | once | TRBV5-1 | TGCGCCAGCAGCTTGCTGGGACAGGGGGCACACTATGGCTACACCTTC | CASSLLGQGAHYGYTF
TRBJ1-1 | TRBD1 | NA | TRBV28 | TGTGCCAGCAAGGTGGACAGGTACACTGAAGCTTTCTTT | CASKVDRYTEAFF
TRBJ2-1 | NA | NA | TRBV19 | TGTGCCAGTAGTGGGTACAGGACCATCTACAATGAGCAGTTCTTC | CASSGYRTIYNEQFF
TRBJ2-3 | NA | NA | TRBV5-1 | TGCGCCAGCAGCATTACCGACACCTTCACAGATACGCAGTATTTT | CASSITDTFTDTQYF
TRBJ2-5 | NA | NA | TRBV4-3 | TGCGCCAGCAGCCAGCTGGGGGGTCAAGAGACCCAGTACTTC | CASSQLGGQETQYF
TRBJ2-3 | TRBD1 | NA | TRBV18 | TGTGCCAGCTCACCTGACGGGACAGTCACAGATACGCAGTATTTT | CASSPDGTVTDTQYF
TRBJ1-3 | NA | few | TRBV6-6 | TGTGCCAGCAGTTACAGGAACAGGGAAATGGACACCATATATTTT | CASSYRNREMDTIYF
TRBJ1-2 | NA | NA | TRBV28 | TGTGCCAGCAGTGGGAGGGTAAGGGGCTACACCTTC | CASSGRVRGYTF
TRBJ2-7 | NA | NA | TRBV7-8 | TGTGCCAGCAGCTCCGGGTTAGGGGTCGACGAGCAGTACTTC | CASSSGLGVDEQYF
TRBJ2-3 | TRBD1 | NA | TRBV5-1 | TGCGCCAGCAGCGGACGGACAGGGGGCTCGGCAGATACGCAGTATTTT | CASSGRTGGSADTQYF
TRBJ2-3 | NA | NA | TRBV19 | TGTGCCAGTAGCCGGACAGACCTTAGCACAGATACGCAGTATTTT | CASSRTDLSTDTQYF
TRBJ1-1 | NA | NA | TRBV29-1 | TGCAGCGTTTCCGGACAAAGGGCTGAAGCTTTCTTT | CSVSGQRAEAFF
TRBJ1-1 | TRBD1 | NA | TRBV5-4 | TGTGCCAGCAGCTGGCGGACAGGGAGGACTGAAGCTTTCTTT | CASSWRTGRTEAFF
TRBJ1-2 | TRBD1 | NA | TRBV18 | TGTGCCAGCTCATCGTCCCGGGACAGGGCCCGCGGGTATGGCTACACCTTC | CASSSSRDRARGYGYTF
TRBJ1-6 | NA | NA | TRBV5-4 | TGTGCCAGCAGCAGACGATCGAATTATAATTCACCCCTCCACTTT | CASSRRSNYNSPLHF
TRBJ1-6 | NA | few | TRBV9 | TGTGCCAGCAGCGTAGGTGCCAGTCATAATTCACCCCTCCACTTT | CASSVGASHNSPLHF
TRBJ1-2 | NA | NA | TRBV6-1 | TGTGCCAGCAGTGAAATGGGCCGACAGACTAACTATGGCTACACCTTC | CASSEMGRQTNYGYTF
TRBJ2-2 | NA | NA | TRBV5-6 | TGTGCCAGCAGCTTTGGAACAGGAGCGGGCACCGGGGAGCTGTTTTTT | CASSFGTGAGTGELFF
TRBJ1-5 | NA | NA | TRBV19 | TGTGCCAGTAGTATAGGCGGGGCCGCTCAGCCCCAGCATTTT | CASSIGGAAQPQHF
TRBJ1-6 | TRBD1 | NA | TRBV30 | TGTGCCTGGAGTGGGGGACAGGATAATTCACCCCTCCACTTT | CAWSGGQDNSPLHF
TRBJ1-2 | TRBD1 | NA | TRBV6-1 | TGTGCCAGCAAACCTCCGGGACAGGGGGCATATGGCTACACCTTC | CASKPPGQGAYGYTF
TRBJ1-4 | NA | once | TRBV30 | TGTGCCTGGAGTGTACGGGATCTAGGGGAAAAACTGTTTTTT | CAWSVRDLGEKLFF
TRBJ1-1 | NA | NA | TRBV14 | TGTGCCAGCAGCCAAAGGGGGGGATCTGAAGCTTTCTTT | CASSQRGGSEAFF
TRBJ2-5 | TRBD1 | once | TRBV10-3 | TGTGCCATCAGTGACAGGGGGAAAGAGACCCAGTACTTC | CAISDRGKETQYF
TRBJ2-2 | NA | few | TRBV2 | TGTGCCAGCTCCTCCGGGGAGCTGTTTTTT | CASSSGELFF
TRBJ2-7 | NA | NA | TRBV6-1 | TGTGCCAGCAGTTCTACCCCCGGGAGCCTAGGGGAGCAGTACTTC | CASSSTPGSLGEQYF
TRBJ1-1 | NA | NA | TRBV27 | TGTGCCAGCAGTTTAGGGTTGGGCTCTTTGAACACTGAAGCTTTCTTT | CASSLGLGSLNTEAFF
TRBJ1-5 | TRBD1 | NA | TRBV18 | TGTGCCAGCTCATCTGAATCGGCCCGGGACAGGGGGCCGATCAATCAGCCCCAGCATTTT | CASSSESARDRGPINQPQHF
TRBJ2-3 | TRBD2 | NA | TRBV7-9 | TGTGCCAGCAGCCCGCGGACTAGCCCCAGCACAGATACGCAGTATTTT | CASSPRTSPSTDTQYF
TRBJ2-4 | TRBD1 | NA | TRBV9 | TGTGCCAGCAGCGTGGGGACAGCAGTAAACATTCAGTACTTC | CASSVGTAVNIQYF
TRBJ1-1 | NA | few | TRBV19 | TGTGCCAGTAGTATAGATCTGGGACTGTCTGAAGCTTTCTTT | CASSIDLGLSEAFF
TRBJ2-7 | NA | NA | TRBV4-1 | TGCGCCAGCAGCCAAGTAAACCGGGACGGACCCTACGAGCAGTACTTC | CASSQVNRDGPYEQYF
TRBJ1-1 | NA | NA | TRBV5-6 | TGTGCCAGCAGCGCCATATTACAGCACATGAACACTGAAGCTTTCTTT | CASSAILQHMNTEAFF
TRBJ2-3 | NA | NA | TRBV7-9 | TGTGCCAGCAGCCCCTCGAATGGACCTGGCACAGATACGCAGTATTTT | CASSPSNGPGTDTQYF
TRBJ2-5 | TRBD2 | NA | TRBV5-6 | TGTGCCAGCAGCTTACCAGCGGGGGAAGGGCAAGAGACCCAGTACTTC | CASSLPAGEGQETQYF
TRBJ2-7 | TRBD2 | NA | TRBV4-1 | TGCGCCAGCAGCCGCGGGGGGGACAGCTCCTACGAGCAGTACTTC | CASSRGGDSSYEQYF
TRBJ2-5 | NA | NA | TRBV2 | TGTGCCAGCAGTGGAATAGGGGAGACCCAGTACTTC | CASSGIGETQYF